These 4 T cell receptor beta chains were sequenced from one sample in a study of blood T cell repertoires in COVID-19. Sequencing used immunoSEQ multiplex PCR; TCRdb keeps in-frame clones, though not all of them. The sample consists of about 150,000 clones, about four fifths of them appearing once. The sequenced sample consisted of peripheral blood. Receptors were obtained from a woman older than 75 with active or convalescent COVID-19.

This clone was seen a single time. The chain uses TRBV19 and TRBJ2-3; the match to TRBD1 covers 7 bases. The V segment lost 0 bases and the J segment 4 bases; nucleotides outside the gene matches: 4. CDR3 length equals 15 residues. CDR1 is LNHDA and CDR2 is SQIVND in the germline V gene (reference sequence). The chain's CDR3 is CASSIDLTGADTQYF. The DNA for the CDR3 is TGTGCCAGTAGTATAGATTTAACAGGGGCAGATACGCAGTATTTT.

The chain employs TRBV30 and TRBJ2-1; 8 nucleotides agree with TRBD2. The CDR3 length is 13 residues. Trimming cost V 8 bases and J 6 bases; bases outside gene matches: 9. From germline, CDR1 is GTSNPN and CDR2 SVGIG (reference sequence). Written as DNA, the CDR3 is TGTGCCCTGGAGGTAGCGGGGCTCAATGAGCAGTTCTTC. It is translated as CALEVAGLNEQFF. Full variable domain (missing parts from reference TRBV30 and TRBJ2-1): SQTIHQWPATLVQPVGSPLSLECTVEGTSNPNLYWYRQAAGRGLQLLFYSVGIGQISSEVPQNLSASRPQDRQFILSSKKLLLSDSGFYLCALEVAGLNEQFFGPGTRLTVL.

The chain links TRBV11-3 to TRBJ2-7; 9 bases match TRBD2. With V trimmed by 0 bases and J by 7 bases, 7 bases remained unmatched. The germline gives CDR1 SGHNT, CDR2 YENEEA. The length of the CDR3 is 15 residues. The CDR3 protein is CASSLDPQLAGEQYF. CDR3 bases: TGTGCCAGCAGCTTAGATCCCCAACTAGCGGGTGAGCAGTACTTC.

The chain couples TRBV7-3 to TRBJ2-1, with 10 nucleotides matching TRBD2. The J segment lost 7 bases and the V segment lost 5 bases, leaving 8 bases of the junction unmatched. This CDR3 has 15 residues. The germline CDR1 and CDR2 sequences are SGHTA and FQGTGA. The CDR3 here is CASSGTSEGGNEQFF. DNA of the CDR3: TGTGCCAGCAGCGGGACTAGCGAAGGGGGGAATGAGCAGTTCTTC. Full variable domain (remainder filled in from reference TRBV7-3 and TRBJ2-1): GAGVSQTPSNKVTEKGKYVELRCDPISGHTALYWYRQSLGQGPEFLIYFQGTGAADDSGLPNDRFFAVRPEGSVSTLKIQRTERGDSAVYLCASSGTSEGGNEQFFGPGTRLTVL.